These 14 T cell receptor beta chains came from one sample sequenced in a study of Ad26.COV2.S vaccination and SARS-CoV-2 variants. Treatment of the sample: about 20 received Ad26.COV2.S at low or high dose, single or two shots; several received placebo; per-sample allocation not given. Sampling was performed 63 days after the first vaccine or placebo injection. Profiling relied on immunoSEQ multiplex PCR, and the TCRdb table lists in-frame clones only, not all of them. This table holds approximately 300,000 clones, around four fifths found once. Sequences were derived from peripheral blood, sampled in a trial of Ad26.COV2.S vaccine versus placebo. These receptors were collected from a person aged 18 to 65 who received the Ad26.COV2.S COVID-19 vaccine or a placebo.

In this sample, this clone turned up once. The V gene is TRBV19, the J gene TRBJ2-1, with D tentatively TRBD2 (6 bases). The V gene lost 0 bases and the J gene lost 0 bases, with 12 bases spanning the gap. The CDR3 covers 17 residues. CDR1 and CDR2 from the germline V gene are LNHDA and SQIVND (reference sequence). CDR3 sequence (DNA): TGTGCCAGTAGTATAGATGCGGGGACGAGCTCCTACAATGAGCAGTTCTTC. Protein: CASSIDAGTSSYNEQFF. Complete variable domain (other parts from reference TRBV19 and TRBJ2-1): DGGITQSPKYLFRKEGQNVTLSCEQNLNHDAMYWYRQDPGQGLRLIYYSQIVNDFQKGDIAEGYSVSREKKESFPLTVTSAQKNPTAFYLCASSIDAGTSSYNEQFFGPGTRLTVL.

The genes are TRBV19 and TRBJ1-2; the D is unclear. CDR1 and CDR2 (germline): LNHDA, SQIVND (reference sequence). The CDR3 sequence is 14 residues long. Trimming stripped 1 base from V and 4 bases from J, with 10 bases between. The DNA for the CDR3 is TGTGCCAGTAGTATAGTGTCGGGAGGCTATGGCTACACCTTC. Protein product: CASSIVSGGYGYTF.

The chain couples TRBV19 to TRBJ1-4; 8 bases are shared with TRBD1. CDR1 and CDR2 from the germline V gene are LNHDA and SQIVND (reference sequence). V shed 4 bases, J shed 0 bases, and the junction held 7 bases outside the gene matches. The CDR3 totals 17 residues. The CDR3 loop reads CASSRRGQVATNEKLFF. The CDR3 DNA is TGTGCCAGTAGTAGGCGGGGACAGGTTGCAACTAATGAAAAACTGTTTTTT.

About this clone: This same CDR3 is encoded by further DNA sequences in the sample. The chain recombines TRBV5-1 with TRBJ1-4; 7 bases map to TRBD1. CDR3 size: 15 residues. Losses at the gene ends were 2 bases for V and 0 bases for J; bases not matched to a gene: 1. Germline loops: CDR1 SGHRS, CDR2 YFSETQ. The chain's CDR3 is CASSLGTATNEKLFF. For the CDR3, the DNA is TGCGCCAGCAGCTTAGGGACAGCAACTAATGAAAAACTGTTTTTT.

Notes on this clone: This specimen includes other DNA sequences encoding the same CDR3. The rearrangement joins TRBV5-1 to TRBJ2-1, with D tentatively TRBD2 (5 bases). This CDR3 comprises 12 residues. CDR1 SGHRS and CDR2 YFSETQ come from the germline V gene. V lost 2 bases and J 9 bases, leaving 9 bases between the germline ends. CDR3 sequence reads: CASSLGGPEQFF. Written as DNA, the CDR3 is TGCGCCAGCAGCTTAGGCGGGCCTGAGCAGTTCTTC.

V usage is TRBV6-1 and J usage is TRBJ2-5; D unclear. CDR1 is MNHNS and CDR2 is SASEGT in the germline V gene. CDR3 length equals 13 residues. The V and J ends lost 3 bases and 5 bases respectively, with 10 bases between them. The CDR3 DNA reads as TGTGCCAGCAGTGAGCCAGGCCAGGAGACCCAGTACTTC. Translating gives CASSEPGQETQYF.

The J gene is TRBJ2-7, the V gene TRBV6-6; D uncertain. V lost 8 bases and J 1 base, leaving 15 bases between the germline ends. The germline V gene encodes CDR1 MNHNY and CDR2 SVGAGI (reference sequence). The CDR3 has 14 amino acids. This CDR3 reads CASPRSVRSYEQYF. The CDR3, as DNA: TGTGCCAGCCCCCGGTCCGTTCGGTCCTACGAGCAGTACTTC.

Here the CDR3 reads CATSRIDSRPRGTGELFF. The CDR3 region has the DNA TGTGCCACCAGCAGAATCGACAGCCGCCCTCGGGGCACCGGGGAGCTGTTTTTT. The genes are TRBV15 and TRBJ2-2, with D perhaps given as TRBD1 or TRBD2 (5 bases each). V was shortened by 2 bases and J by 4 bases, with 20 bases between the two germline ends. Per the germline V gene, CDR1 is LNHNV and CDR2 is YYDKDF (reference sequence). CDR3 size: 18 residues.

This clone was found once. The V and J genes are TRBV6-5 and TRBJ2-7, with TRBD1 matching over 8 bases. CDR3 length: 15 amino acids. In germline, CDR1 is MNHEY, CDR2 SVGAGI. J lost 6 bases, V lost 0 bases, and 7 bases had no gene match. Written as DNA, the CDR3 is TGTGCCAGCAGTTACTCGAGGGGCAGGGGGCCCGAGCAGTACTTC. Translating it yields CASSYSRGRGPEQYF.

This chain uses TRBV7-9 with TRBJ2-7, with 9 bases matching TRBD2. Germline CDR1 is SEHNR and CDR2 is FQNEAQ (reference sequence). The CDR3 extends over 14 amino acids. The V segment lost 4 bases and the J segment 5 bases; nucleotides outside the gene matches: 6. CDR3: CASSSGLAWNEQYF. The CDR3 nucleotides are TGTGCCAGCAGCTCAGGACTAGCGTGGAACGAGCAGTACTTC.

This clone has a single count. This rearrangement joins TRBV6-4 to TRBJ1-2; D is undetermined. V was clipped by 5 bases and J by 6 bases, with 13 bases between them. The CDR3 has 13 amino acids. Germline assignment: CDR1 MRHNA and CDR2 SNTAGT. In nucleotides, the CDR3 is TGTGCCAGCAGTCGTGATCGGTGGAATGGCTACACCTTC. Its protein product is CASSRDRWNGYTF.

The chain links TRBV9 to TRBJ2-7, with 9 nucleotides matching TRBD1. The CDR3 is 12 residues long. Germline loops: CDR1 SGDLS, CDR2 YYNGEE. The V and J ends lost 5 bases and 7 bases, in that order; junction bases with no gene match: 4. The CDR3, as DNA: TGTGCCAGCAGGGGGACAGGGTTGGAGCAGTACTTC. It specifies CASRGTGLEQYF.

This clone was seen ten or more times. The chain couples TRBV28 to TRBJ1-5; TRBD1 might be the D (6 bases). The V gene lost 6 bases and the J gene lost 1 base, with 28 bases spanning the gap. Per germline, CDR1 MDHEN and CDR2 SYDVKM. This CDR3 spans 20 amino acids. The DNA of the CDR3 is TGTGCCAGCAGCCAAAACAACCTTCCCTCCGGGGGCTGGAGCAATCAGCCCCAGCATTTT. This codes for CASSQNNLPSGGWSNQPQHF.

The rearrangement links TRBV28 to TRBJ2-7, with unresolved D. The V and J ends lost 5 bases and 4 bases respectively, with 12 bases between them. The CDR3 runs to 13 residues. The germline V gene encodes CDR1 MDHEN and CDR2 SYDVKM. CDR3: CASSPIHGYEQYF. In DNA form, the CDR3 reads TGTGCCAGCAGTCCCATACACGGATACGAGCAGTACTTC.